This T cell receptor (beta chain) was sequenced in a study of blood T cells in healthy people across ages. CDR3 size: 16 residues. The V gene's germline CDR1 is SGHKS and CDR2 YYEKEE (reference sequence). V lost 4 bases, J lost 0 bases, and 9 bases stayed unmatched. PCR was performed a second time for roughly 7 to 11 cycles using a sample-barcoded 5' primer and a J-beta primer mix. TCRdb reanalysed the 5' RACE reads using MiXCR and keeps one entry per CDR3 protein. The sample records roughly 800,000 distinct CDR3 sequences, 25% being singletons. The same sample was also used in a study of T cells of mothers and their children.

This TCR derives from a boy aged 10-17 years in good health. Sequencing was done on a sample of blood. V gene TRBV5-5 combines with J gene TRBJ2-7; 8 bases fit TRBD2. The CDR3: CASSGRDGLASYEQYF. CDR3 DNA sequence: TGTGCCAGCAGCGGGAGAGATGGACTAGCCTCCTACGAGCAGTACTTC.